The rows below give T cell receptor beta chains drawn from one sample of a study of CD8 T cells in ankylosing spondylitis. TCRdb reprocessed the 5' RACE reads with MiXCR, giving one entry per CDR3 protein. Among fewer than 450,000 distinct CDR3 sequences listed, roughly 18% were seen once. The sequenced sample consisted of blood, either unsorted or a sorted T cell fraction (not recorded which). These receptors all come from a male donor with ankylosing spondylitis. Both conserved end residues are part of each CDR3. A D gene is named only where the DNA matches it firmly. Size values are once, few and many counts, or a class for expanded clones, and some rows have none.

>TRBD1|TRBJ1-5|TRBV11-2|NA
CASSLGGTGGSQPQHF
TGTGCCAGCAGCTTAGGCGGGACAGGGGGTTCACAGCCCCAGCATTTT
>NA|TRBJ2-1|TRBV10-3|many
CAISESSREEQFF
TGTGCCATCAGTGAGTCGAGTAGGGAAGAGCAGTTCTTC
>TRBD1|TRBJ1-1|TRBV6-1|few
CASSTGVTEAFF
TGTGCCAGCAGTACAGGGGTTACTGAAGCTTTCTTT
>TRBD2|TRBJ2-3|TRBV2|NA
CASIPRLAGTDTQYF
TGTGCCAGCATCCCCCGACTAGCGGGGACAGATACGCAGTATTTT
>NA|TRBJ2-7|TRBV6-5|few
CASIGDYEQYF
TGTGCCAGCATAGGAGACTACGAGCAGTACTTC
>TRBD1|TRBJ2-3|TRBV5-1|NA
CASKVTGDLVDTQYF
TGCGCCAGCAAGGTGACAGGGGATTTAGTAGATACGCAGTATTTT
>NA|TRBJ2-1|TRBV12-3/TRBV12-4|NA
CASSVDYYDNEQFF
TGTGCCAGCAGTGTCGACTATTATGACAATGAGCAGTTCTTC
>TRBD2|TRBJ2-4|TRBV5-1|few
CASSLELAGGQGIQYF
TGCGCCAGCAGCTTGGAACTAGCGGGGGGGCAGGGCATTCAGTACTTC
>NA|TRBJ1-2|TRBV27|NA
CASGVGRGYTF
TGTGCCAGCGGGGTGGGACGTGGCTACACCTTC
>TRBD2|TRBJ2-1|TRBV12-3/TRBV12-4|NA
CASSSPQGLAGVNEQFF
TGTGCCAGCAGCAGTCCTCAAGGACTAGCGGGAGTAAATGAGCAGTTCTTC
>NA|TRBJ1-6|TRBV28|NA
CAFRGTGYNSPLHF
TGTGCCTTTCGGGGGACGGGTTATAATTCACCCCTCCACTTT